This TCR beta chain was identified during a study of immune cell composition in non-small cell lung cancer. Produced via immunoSEQ multiplex PCR; TCRdb's table is partial and in-frame only. This sample yields about 6,600 clones, of which roughly 80% are seen a single time; approximately 15% belongs to the top ten. V lost 7 bases and J lost 8, with 21 bases in between. Germline V gene data show CDR1 as SEHNR and CDR2 as FQNEAQ (reference sequence). CDR3 length: 15 residues. The source material was lung tumor tissue. The TCR comes from a human donor with non-small cell lung cancer. This sequence joins TRBV7-9 and TRBJ2-4; D is possibly TRBD2 (6 bases). CDR3 nucleotide sequence: TGTGCCAGCAATACAGGTGTGGCAGGAGGGGACATTCAGTACTTC. The encoded protein is CASNTGVAGGDIQYF. Full variable domain (outside the CDR3, taken from reference TRBV7-9 and TRBJ2-4): DTGVSQNPRHKITKRGQNVTFRCDPISEHNRLYWYRQTLGQGPEFLTYFQNEAQLEKSRLLSDRFSAERPKGSFSTLEIQRTEQGDSAMYLCASNTGVAGGDIQYFGAGTRLSVL.